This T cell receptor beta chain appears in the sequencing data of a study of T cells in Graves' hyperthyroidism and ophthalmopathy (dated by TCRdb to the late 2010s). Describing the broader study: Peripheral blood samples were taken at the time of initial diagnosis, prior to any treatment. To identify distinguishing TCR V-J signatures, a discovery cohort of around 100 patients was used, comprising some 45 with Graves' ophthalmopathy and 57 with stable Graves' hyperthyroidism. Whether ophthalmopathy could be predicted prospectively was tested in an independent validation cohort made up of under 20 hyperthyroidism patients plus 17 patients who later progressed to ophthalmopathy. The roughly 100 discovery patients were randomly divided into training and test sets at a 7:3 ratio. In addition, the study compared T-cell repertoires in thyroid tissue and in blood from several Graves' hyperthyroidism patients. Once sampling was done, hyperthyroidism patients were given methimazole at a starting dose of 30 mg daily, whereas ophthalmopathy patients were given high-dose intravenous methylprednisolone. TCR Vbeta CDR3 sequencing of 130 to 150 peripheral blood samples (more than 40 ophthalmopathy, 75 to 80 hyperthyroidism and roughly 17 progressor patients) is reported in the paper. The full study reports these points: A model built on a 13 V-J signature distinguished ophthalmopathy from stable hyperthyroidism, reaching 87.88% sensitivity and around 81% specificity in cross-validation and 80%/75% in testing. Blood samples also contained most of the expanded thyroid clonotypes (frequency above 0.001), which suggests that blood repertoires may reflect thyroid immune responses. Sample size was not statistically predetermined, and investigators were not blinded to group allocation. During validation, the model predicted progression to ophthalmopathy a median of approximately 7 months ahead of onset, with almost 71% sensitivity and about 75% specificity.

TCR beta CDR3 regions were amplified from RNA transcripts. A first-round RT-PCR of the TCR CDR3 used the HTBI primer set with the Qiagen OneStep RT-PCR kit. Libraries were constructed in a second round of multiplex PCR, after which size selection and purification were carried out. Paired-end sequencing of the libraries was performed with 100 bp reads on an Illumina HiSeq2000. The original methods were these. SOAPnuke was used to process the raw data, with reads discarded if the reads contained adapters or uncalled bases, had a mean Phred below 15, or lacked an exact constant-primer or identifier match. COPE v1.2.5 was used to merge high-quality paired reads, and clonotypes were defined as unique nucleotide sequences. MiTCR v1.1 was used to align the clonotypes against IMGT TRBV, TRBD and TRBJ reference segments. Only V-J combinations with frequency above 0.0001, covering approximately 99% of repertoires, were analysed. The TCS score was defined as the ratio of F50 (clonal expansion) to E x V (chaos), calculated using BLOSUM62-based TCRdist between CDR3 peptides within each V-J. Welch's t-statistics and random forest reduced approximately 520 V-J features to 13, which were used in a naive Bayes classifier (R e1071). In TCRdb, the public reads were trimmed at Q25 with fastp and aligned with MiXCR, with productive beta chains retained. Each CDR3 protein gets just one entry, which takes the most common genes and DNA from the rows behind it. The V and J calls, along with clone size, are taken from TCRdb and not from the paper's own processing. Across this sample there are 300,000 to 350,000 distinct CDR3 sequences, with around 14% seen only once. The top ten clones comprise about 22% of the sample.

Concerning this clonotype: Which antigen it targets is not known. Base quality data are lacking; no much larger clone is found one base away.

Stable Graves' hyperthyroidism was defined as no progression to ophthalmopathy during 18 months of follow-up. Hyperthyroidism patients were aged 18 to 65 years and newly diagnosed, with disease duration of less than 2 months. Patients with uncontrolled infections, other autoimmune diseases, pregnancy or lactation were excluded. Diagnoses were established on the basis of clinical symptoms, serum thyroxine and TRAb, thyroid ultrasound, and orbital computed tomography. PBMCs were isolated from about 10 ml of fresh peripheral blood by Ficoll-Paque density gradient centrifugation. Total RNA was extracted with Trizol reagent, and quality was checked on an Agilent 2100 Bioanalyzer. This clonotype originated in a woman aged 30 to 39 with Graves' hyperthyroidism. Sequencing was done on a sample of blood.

The CDR3 loop reads CSVVGLAGHSYNEQFF. In nucleotide form, the sequence is TGCAGCGTTGTGGGACTAGCGGGCCACTCCTACAATGAGCAGTTCTTC. The chain was built from TRBV29-1 and TRBJ2-1; 12 of the junction bases match TRBD2. Looking up the germline V gene yields CDR1 SQVTM and CDR2 ANQGSEA. V loses 4 bases at its end and J loses 0 bases; junction bases beyond the gene matches: 4. The cysteine opens and the phenylalanine closes a CDR3 of 16 amino acids. Kept here is only the CDR3 DNA, which spans 48 bases and is read in frame from base 1.